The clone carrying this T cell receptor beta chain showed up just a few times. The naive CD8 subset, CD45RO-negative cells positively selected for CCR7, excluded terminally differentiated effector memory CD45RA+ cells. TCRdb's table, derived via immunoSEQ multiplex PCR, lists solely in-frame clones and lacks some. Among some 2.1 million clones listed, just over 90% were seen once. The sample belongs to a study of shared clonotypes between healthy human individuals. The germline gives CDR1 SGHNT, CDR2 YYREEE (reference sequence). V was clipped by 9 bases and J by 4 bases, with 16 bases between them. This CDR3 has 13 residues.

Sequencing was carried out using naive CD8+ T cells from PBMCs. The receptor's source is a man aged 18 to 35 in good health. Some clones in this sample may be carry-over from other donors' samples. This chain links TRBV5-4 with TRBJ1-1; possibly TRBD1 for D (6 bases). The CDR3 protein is CATPGDGGTEAFF. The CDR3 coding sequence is TGTGCCACCCCAGGGGATGGGGGCACTGAAGCTTTCTTT.